These 19 T cell receptor beta chains were sequenced from one sample in a study of T cell responses to AZD1222 COVID-19 vaccine. The assay was immunoSEQ multiplex PCR, and TCRdb's table has in-frame clones only and misses some. The profile shows about 170,000 clones, 85% to 90% of them singletons. Sample: peripheral blood, taken on day 0 of AZD1222 vaccination. These receptors were collected from an adult in good health.

The CDR3 protein is CASSGNRGNTIYF. The DNA of the CDR3 is TGTGCCAGCAGTGGGAACAGGGGAAACACCATATATTTT. The chain employs TRBV12-3 or TRBV12-4 and TRBJ1-3; D might be TRBD1 (5 bases). V was cut by 5 bases and J by 4 bases, with 9 bases left in between. The CDR3 spans 13 residues.

This clone was detected a few times. J is TRBJ1-5 and V is TRBV7-2, with unresolved D. From germline, CDR1 is SGHTA and CDR2 FQGNSA. Deletions cut 5 bases from V and 4 bases from J, with 9 bases between. The CDR3 loop spans 13 amino acids. The CDR3 DNA reads as TGTGCCAGCAGCCTCGAGCGGAATCAGCCCCAGCATTTT. Translated, it gives CASSLERNQPQHF.

V is TRBV18 and J is TRBJ2-2, with TRBD2 matching over 7 bases. The V and J ends lost 5 bases and 7 bases, in that order; junction bases with no gene match: 7. The CDR3 spans 14 residues. Germline CDR1 KGHSH, CDR2 LQKENI. CDR3 in DNA: TGTGCCAGCTCAACCCCGGGACTAAGCGGGGAGCTGTTTTTT. As protein: CASSTPGLSGELFF.

This chain uses TRBV7-2 with TRBJ2-5; no reliable D call. The CDR3 totals 15 residues. The germline V gene has CDR1 SGHTA and CDR2 FQGNSA. V lost 5 bases and J 1 base, leaving 14 bases between the germline ends. CDR3 loop: CASSVTTTIQETQYF. The CDR3 DNA reads as TGTGCCAGCAGCGTCACCACAACAATCCAAGAGACCCAGTACTTC.

The chain combines TRBV30 with TRBJ1-2; unclear D gene. The V and J ends lost 0 bases and 3 bases respectively, with 23 bases between them. The CDR3 runs 18 residues. CDR1 GTSNPN and CDR2 SVGIG come from the germline V gene (reference sequence). CDR3 DNA: TGTGCCTGGAGTGTATTTTTTCATTGTGGGTCCGGGGACTATGGCTACACCTTC. It specifies CAWSVFFHCGSGDYGYTF. The full variable domain, rest sourced from reference TRBV30 and TRBJ1-2, is SQTIHQWPATLVQPVGSPLSLECTVEGTSNPNLYWYRQAAGRGLQLLFYSVGIGQISSEVPQNLSASRPQDRQFILSSKKLLLSDSGFYLCAWSVFFHCGSGDYGYTFGSGTRLTVV.

The chain joins TRBV7-8 to TRBJ1-4; 7 bases map to TRBD1. Germline V gene sequence: CDR1 SGHVS, CDR2 FQNEAQ. V dropped 5 bases and J dropped 7; count of bases not matched to a gene: 10. This CDR3 has 15 amino acids. This CDR3 reads CASSRTGQAGEKLFF. In DNA form, the CDR3 reads TGTGCCAGCAGCCGGACAGGCCAAGCGGGTGAAAAACTGTTTTTT.

The CDR3 nucleotides read TGTGCCATCAGTGAGCCCAGGGCAAAGGAACTAGGGGAGCAGTACTTC. Translated: CAISEPRAKELGEQYF. The rearrangement links TRBV10-3 to TRBJ2-7; either TRBD1 or TRBD2 may fit D (5 bases each). Germline assignment: CDR1 ENHRY and CDR2 SYGVKD. The V end lost 2 bases, the J end lost 7 bases, and 21 bases lay between the germline ends. The CDR3 runs to 16 residues.

The V and J genes are TRBV7-3 and TRBJ2-3; D not certain. The CDR3 spans 14 residues. The V and J ends lost 4 bases and 0 bases respectively, with 8 bases between them. CDR1 and CDR2 from the germline V gene are SGHTA and FQGTGA. CDR3 DNA: TGTGCCAGCAGCTCCCGAGCTAGCACAGATACGCAGTATTTT. This codes for CASSSRASTDTQYF.

Only one count was recorded for this clone. The chain carries TRBV14 and TRBJ1-5; D remains unclear. The CDR3 is 16 residues long. Looked up from germline, CDR1 is SGHDN and CDR2 is FVKESK. V was cut by 0 bases and J by 5 bases, with 14 bases left in between. Written as DNA, the CDR3 is TGTGCCAGCAGCCAAGATCGACGAGAGTCGGATCAGCCCCAGCATTTT. It encodes CASSQDRRESDQPQHF.

With regard to this clone: Since a much larger clone is just one base distant, this may be a read error. The V call is TRBV6-4, the J call TRBJ2-1, with 8 bases fitting TRBD2. The CDR3 extends over 15 amino acids. With 7 bases clipped from V and 6 bases from J, the junction kept 11 bases outside the gene matches. CDR1 is MRHNA, CDR2 SNTAGT, per germline. The CDR3, as DNA: TGTGCCAGCACCCAAGACGGGGGGGGAGGCAATGAGCAGTTCTTC. Its translation: CASTQDGGGGNEQFF.

Details on this clone: Other nucleotide sequences in the sample specify the same CDR3. The rearrangement links TRBV5-1 to TRBJ2-5; D is possibly TRBD1 or TRBD2 (5 bases each). Germline values: CDR1 SGHRS, CDR2 YFSETQ. The CDR3 is 14 residues long. V dropped 0 bases and J dropped 2 bases, with 8 bases sitting between them. CDR3 region: CASSLEGPQETQYF. The CDR3 region has the DNA TGCGCCAGCAGCTTGGAGGGACCGCAAGAGACCCAGTACTTC.

The rearrangement links TRBV7-9 to TRBJ1-2; 11 bases align to TRBD1. This CDR3 is 16 amino acids long. Unmatched junction bases numbered 6, after V lost 2 bases and J lost 4 bases. Germline lookup yields CDR1 SEHNR and CDR2 FQNEAQ (reference sequence). CDR3 sequence: CASSLNSGQGGYGYTF. As DNA, the CDR3 is TGTGCCAGCAGCTTAAATTCGGGACAGGGGGGCTATGGCTACACCTTC.

The J gene is TRBJ2-2, the V gene TRBV7-2; a weak D match, TRBD2 (7 bases). The CDR3 contains 15 residues. Germline CDR1 reads SGHTA; CDR2 reads FQGNSA. The germline V and J ends were trimmed by 1 base and 4 bases, with 10 bases remaining between them. The CDR3 region is CASSLGGGSTGELFF. The DNA of the CDR3 is TGTGCCAGCAGCTTAGGGGGGGGCAGCACCGGGGAGCTGTTTTTT.

This sequence joins TRBV5-5 and TRBJ1-1; 9 nucleotides match TRBD1. The CDR3 is 17 amino acids. The germline V gene has CDR1 SGHKS and CDR2 YYEKEE (reference sequence). Losses at the gene ends were 0 bases for V and 4 bases for J; bases not matched to a gene: 10. The CDR3 protein is CASSLDRGQVLVTEAFF. The CDR3 DNA is TGTGCCAGCAGCTTGGACAGGGGGCAAGTTCTGGTCACTGAAGCTTTCTTT. The entire variable domain, with the rest obtained from reference TRBV5-5 and TRBJ1-1, is as follows: DAGVTQSPTHLIKTRGQQVTLRCSPISGHKSVSWYQQVLGQGPQFIFQYYEKEERGRGNFPDRFSARQFPNYSSELNVNALLLGDSALYLCASSLDRGQVLVTEAFFGQGTRLTVV.

This chain links TRBV21-1 with TRBJ1-6; the DNA was not compared with TRBD1, the D call given in the table. TRBV21-1 constitutes a pseudogene. This CDR3 is 17 amino acids long. The CDR3 region has the DNA TGTGCCAGCAGCAGACCGCGACAGGGAGGATATAATTCACCCCTCCACTTT. Its translation is CASSRPRQGGYNSPLHF.

The chain carries TRBV13 and TRBJ1-4; D not resolved. Per the germline V gene, CDR1 is PRHDT and CDR2 is FYEKMQ (reference sequence). The CDR3 length is 19 residues. The V gene lost 4 bases and the J gene lost 6 bases, with 27 bases spanning the gap. This chain's CDR3 is CASSSQQIGQVEEDEKLFF. CDR3 nucleotides: TGTGCCAGCAGCTCCCAGCAAATAGGGCAGGTGGAAGAGGATGAAAAACTGTTTTTT.

J is TRBJ2-3 and V is TRBV3-1 (or the pseudogene TRBV3-2); 7 bases agree with TRBD1. The ends lost 4 bases at V and 0 bases at J; junction bases unmatched: 10. The CDR3 contains 17 residues. Germline CDR1 reads LGHDT; CDR2 reads YNNKEL (reference sequence). The DNA of the CDR3 is TGTGCCAGCAGCCCTTTCACCGGGACAGCTAGCACAGATACGCAGTATTTT. This sequence encodes CASSPFTGTASTDTQYF.

This chain joins TRBV20-1 and TRBJ2-5; D gene uncertain. CDR1 is DFQATT and CDR2 is SNEGSKA in the germline V gene (reference sequence). The CDR3 is 16 residues long. V was shortened by 3 bases and J by 2 bases, with 19 bases between the two germline ends. For the CDR3, the DNA is TGCAGTGCTAGTGGGTCGGCGGAGCCTAGGCAAGAGACCCAGTACTTC. This codes for CSASGSAEPRQETQYF.

This clone was counted once. This chain joins TRBV9 and TRBJ2-2; perhaps TRBD2 as D (6 bases). Deletions cut 1 base from V and 2 bases from J, with 12 bases between. The CDR3 is made up of 16 amino acids. CDR1 is SGDLS and CDR2 is YYNGEE in the germline V gene. The CDR3, as DNA: TGTGCCAGCAGCGTATCTCGGAGGGGTAACACCGGGGAGCTGTTTTTT. Encoded protein: CASSVSRRGNTGELFF.